The 3 T cell receptor beta chains in this list originate from one sample, sequenced in a study of post-analysis software for immune sequencing data. Unique-molecular-identifier-tagged TCR beta cDNA libraries were used. TCRdb re-called the PCR reads with MiXCR, one entry per CDR3 protein. The sample lists about 500,000 distinct CDR3 sequences, under 55% occurring once. The antigens these receptors bind are not known. Study-level points and caveats: Higher frequency in patients than in controls was seen for 5 or 6 TRBV segments, with TRBV5-6, TRBV5-1 and TRBV20-1 among them.

The sequenced sample was blood. Receptors originate from a girl aged 10-17 years with multiple sclerosis.

This clonotype was picked up a small number of times. The CDR3 loop reads CASSDGQGVTETQYF. The DNA of the CDR3 is TGTGCCAGCAGTGACGGACAGGGGGTAACGGAGACCCAGTACTTC. This chain links TRBV12-3 or TRBV12-4 with TRBJ2-5; 10 bases match TRBD1. The CDR3 consists of 15 residues. J gave up 5 bases and V 5 bases, and 8 bases lay outside the gene matches.

V is TRBV3-1 and J is TRBJ2-5; D might be TRBD1 (5 bases). With 0 bases removed from V and 5 bases from J, the gap between germline ends came to 16 bases. Germline V gene data show CDR1 as LGHDT and CDR2 as YNNKEL (reference sequence). CDR3 length equals 16 residues. The CDR3 loop is CASSQDLSQGMETQYF. The CDR3 DNA reads TGTGCCAGCAGCCAAGATCTTTCCCAGGGTATGGAGACCCAGTACTTC.

The CDR3 loop is CASHEGYNEQFF. CDR3 nucleotide sequence: TGTGCCAGCCACGAGGGGTACAATGAGCAGTTCTTC. The chain couples TRBV12-3 or TRBV12-4 to TRBJ2-1; D assignment may be TRBD1 or TRBD2 (5 bases each). The CDR3 consists of 12 residues. Between the trimmed V and J ends, which lost 8 bases and 4 bases, there was a span of 9 bases.